In this sample, the clone carrying this T cell receptor (beta chain) turned up many times. Its cognate antigen is unknown. The data were taken from a study of T-cell memory formation after mild COVID-19. V was clipped by 6 bases and J by 11 bases; unmatched bases: 5. The germline CDR1 and CDR2 sequences are MNHEY and SVGEGT. The CDR3 covers 12 residues. Regarding the study as a whole: Clones contracting day 15 to 85 were balanced CD4/CD8; later expanders leaned CD4+.

TCRdb recomputed calls from the 5' RACE reads with MiXCR, one row per CDR3 protein. The table lists 470,000 or so distinct CDR3 sequences, around 20% of them singletons. The chain has TRBV6-2 or TRBV6-3 and TRBJ2-1; 9 bases align to TRBD2. The receptor comes from an adult woman who had mild COVID-19 (a few samples of this study predate the infection). Cell type and time point are not known. The sequencing sample was made of PBMCs or a T cell subset sorted from them (not recorded which). The CDR3 DNA reads as TGTGCCAGCAGCACCGGGACTAGCAAGCAGTTCTTC. This encodes CASSTGTSKQFF.